A selection of T cell receptor beta chains follows, all from one sample in a study of OX40 agonist ivuxolimab in advanced cancers. This table comes from immunoSEQ multiplex PCR, and its TCRdb copy is limited to in-frame clones, with some not included. Altogether approximately 50,000 clones are present, 88% being singletons, with the ten largest covering more than 13%. Source: CD4+ or CD8+ T cells sorted from blood, taken in a trial of the OX40 agonist ivuxolimab. These receptors were collected from an adult with an advanced solid tumor such as melanoma, head and neck, liver or kidney cancer. CDR3s include the opening cysteine and the closing phenylalanine or tryptophan. D genes are given only for firm matches. Rows give clone size only sometimes, using once, few, many, or a class for an expanded clone.

>TRBJ1-2|TRBD1|.|TRBV7-9
CASTLTGRDGYTF
TGTGCCAGCACCTTGACAGGGAGGGACGGCTACACCTTC
>TRBJ2-7|TRBD1|.|TRBV5-5
CASSQGQQVYEQYF
TGTGCCAGCAGCCAGGGACAGCAGGTCTACGAGCAGTACTTC
>TRBJ2-1|TRBD1|few|TRBV19
CASRDRTYNEQFF
TGTGCCAGCCGGGACAGGACCTACAATGAGCAGTTCTTC
>TRBJ1-2|.|once|TRBV28
CASSLGISNYGYTF
TGTGCCAGCAGTTTAGGCATCTCTAACTATGGCTACACCTTC
>TRBJ2-5|.|.|TRBV4-1
CASSQGVLAVETQYF
TGCGCCAGCAGCCAAGGGGTACTAGCAGTGGAGACCCAGTACTTC
>TRBJ2-3|TRBD2|.|TRBV7-3
CASSLIAGTTDTQYF
TGTGCCAGCAGCTTAATAGCGGGGACCACAGATACGCAGTATTTT
>TRBJ1-2|.|.|TRBV25-1
CASSEWAGHYGYTF
TGTGCCAGCAGTGAATGGGCCGGACACTATGGCTACACCTTC
>TRBJ1-1|TRBD1|few|TRBV30
CAWIRTGGMNTEAFF
TGTGCCTGGATTAGGACAGGGGGGATGAACACTGAAGCTTTCTTT
>TRBJ2-1|TRBD1|.|TRBV27
CASSSSGTDSYNEQFF
TGTGCCAGCAGTTCATCCGGGACAGATTCCTACAATGAGCAGTTCTTC
>TRBJ2-3|TRBD2|.|TRBV9
CASSGTSDTDTQYF
TGTGCCAGCAGTGGGACTAGCGACACAGATACGCAGTATTTT
>TRBJ2-3|.|.|TRBV5-1
CASSLGQGGDTQYF
TGCGCCAGCAGCTTAGGACAGGGAGGGGATACGCAGTATTTT
>TRBJ1-1|TRBD1|.|TRBV7-9
CASSFIPGGGWGTEAFF
TGTGCCAGCAGCTTTATCCCAGGGGGCGGTTGGGGCACTGAAGCTTTCTTT
>TRBJ1-6|TRBD1|once|TRBV9
CASSDVPGQGVYSPLHF
TGTGCCAGCAGCGACGTCCCGGGACAGGGGGTTTATTCACCCCTCCACTTT
>TRBJ1-3|.|.|TRBV7-6
CASSSGDSGNTIYF
TGTGCCAGCAGCTCCGGAGACTCTGGAAACACCATATATTTT
>TRBJ2-5|.|.|TRBV13
CASQDSPQETQYF
TGTGCCAGCCAGGACAGCCCTCAAGAGACCCAGTACTTC
>TRBJ2-7|TRBD1|.|TRBV11-2
CASSLGDRGRKEQYF
TGTGCCAGCAGCTTAGGGGACAGGGGGCGTAAAGAGCAGTACTTC
>TRBJ2-2|.|.|TRBV4-1
CASSQDRANTGELFF
TGCGCCAGCAGCCAGGACAGAGCGAACACCGGGGAGCTGTTTTTT
>TRBJ1-5|TRBD1|.|TRBV6-5
CASSKDRFQPQHF
TGTGCCAGCAGCAAGGACAGGTTCCAGCCCCAGCATTTT
>TRBJ1-1|TRBD1|.|TRBV6-6
CASRDRETEAFF
TGTGCCAGCCGGGACAGGGAGACTGAAGCTTTCTTT
>TRBJ1-6|.|.|TRBV4-3
CASSQDRRVGDTLHF
TGCGCCAGCAGCCAAGATAGACGGGTAGGCGACACCCTCCACTTT
>TRBJ2-3|TRBD2|few|TRBV5-6
CASSPMDGRGINTQYF
TGTGCCAGCAGCCCGATGGACGGGAGGGGAATTAATACGCAGTATTTT
>TRBJ2-7|.|.|TRBV27
CASRSYRASETYEQYF
TGTGCCAGCAGGTCATACCGGGCCTCAGAGACCTACGAGCAGTACTTC
>TRBJ2-1|TRBD2|.|TRBV6-6
CASSYGGDNEQFF
TGTGCCAGCAGTTACGGGGGGGACAATGAGCAGTTCTTC
>TRBJ2-2|TRBD2|.|TRBV6-6
CASSFTGGTGELFF
TGTGCCAGCAGTTTTACGGGGGGCACCGGGGAGCTGTTTTTT
>TRBJ2-7|.|.|TRBV7-8
CASSATEGQSYEQYF
TGTGCCAGCAGCGCTACGGAGGGACAGAGCTACGAGCAGTACTTC
>TRBJ2-2|TRBD2|.|TRBV29-1
CSVEVAGARGELFF
TGCAGCGTTGAAGTAGCGGGGGCCAGGGGGGAGCTGTTTTTT
>TRBJ1-2|TRBD1|.|TRBV30
CAWSSLGQGADYGYTF
TGTGCCTGGAGTTCTCTAGGACAGGGGGCTGACTATGGCTACACCTTC
>TRBJ2-7|.|.|TRBV12-1
CASSCLLRQGLSYEQYF
TGTGCCAGCAGCTGTCTCCTTCGACAGGGGCTCTCCTACGAGCAGTACTTC
>TRBJ2-1|.|.|TRBV27
CASGSYGHEQFF
TGTGCCAGCGGCTCCTATGGCCATGAGCAGTTCTTC
>TRBJ1-1|.|.|TRBV5-6
CASSYRSEAFF
TGTGCCAGCAGTTACCGGTCTGAAGCTTTCTTT
>TRBJ1-4|TRBD1|.|TRBV4-3
CASSQGTGLEKLFF
TGCGCCAGCAGCCAAGGGACAGGGCTGGAAAAACTGTTTTTT
>TRBJ1-2|TRBD1|.|TRBV6-6
CASSFQGGPYYGYTF
TGTGCCAGCAGTTTCCAGGGGGGGCCTTATTATGGCTACACCTTC
>TRBJ2-2|.|.|TRBV30
CAWDPISANTGELFF
TGTGCCTGGGATCCTATTTCGGCGAACACCGGGGAGCTGTTTTTT
>TRBJ1-3|TRBD1|once|TRBV7-6
CASRGIDRAENTIYF
TGTGCCAGCAGGGGGATTGACAGGGCGGAAAACACCATATATTTT
>TRBJ2-1|TRBD2|.|TRBV5-1
CASSFGGSPYNEQFF
TGCGCCAGCAGCTTCGGGGGGTCCCCCTACAATGAGCAGTTCTTC
>TRBJ2-3|TRBD2|.|TRBV4-3
CASSQDWRGTDTQYF
TGCGCCAGCAGCCAAGATTGGCGGGGGACAGATACGCAGTATTTT
>TRBJ2-7|.|.|TRBV6-1
CASSEGSAAREQYF
TGTGCCAGCAGTGAAGGTTCGGCGGCACGCGAGCAGTACTTC
>TRBJ2-3|.|.|TRBV27
CASSLTGDTQYF
TGTGCCAGCAGTTTAACTGGAGATACGCAGTATTTT
>TRBJ2-5|TRBD2|.|TRBV7-9
CASSSLVRSGAKETQYF
TGTGCCAGCAGCTCCCTCGTCCGTAGCGGGGCTAAAGAGACCCAGTACTTC
>TRBJ1-2|TRBD1|.|TRBV28
CASSLRGQGVLGGYTF
TGTGCCAGCAGCCTTCGTGGACAGGGGGTCCTCGGTGGCTACACCTTC
>TRBJ1-1|.|.|TRBV19
CASSIGDTGNTEAFF
TGTGCCAGTAGTATCGGGGACACGGGGAACACTGAAGCTTTCTTT
>TRBJ2-2|TRBD1|.|TRBV7-6
CASSLFRDRGLSPYTGELFF
TGTGCCAGCAGCTTGTTCCGGGACAGGGGGCTTTCTCCCTACACCGGGGAGCTGTTTTTT
>TRBJ1-5|TRBD1|.|TRBV18
CASSSTGNQGNQPQHF
TGTGCCAGCTCATCGACAGGGAACCAAGGCAATCAGCCCCAGCATTTT
>TRBJ2-3|.|.|TRBV4-3
CASSQLSYDSTDTQYF
TGCGCCAGCAGCCAATTATCCTATGACAGCACAGATACGCAGTATTTT
>TRBJ2-7|.|.|TRBV11-3
CASSPRGSGGHEQYF
TGTGCCAGCAGCCCCCGAGGTAGCGGAGGCCACGAGCAGTACTTC
>TRBJ2-6|.|.|TRBV18
CASSPPYGANVLTF
TGTGCCAGCTCACCACCGTATGGGGCCAACGTCCTGACTTTC